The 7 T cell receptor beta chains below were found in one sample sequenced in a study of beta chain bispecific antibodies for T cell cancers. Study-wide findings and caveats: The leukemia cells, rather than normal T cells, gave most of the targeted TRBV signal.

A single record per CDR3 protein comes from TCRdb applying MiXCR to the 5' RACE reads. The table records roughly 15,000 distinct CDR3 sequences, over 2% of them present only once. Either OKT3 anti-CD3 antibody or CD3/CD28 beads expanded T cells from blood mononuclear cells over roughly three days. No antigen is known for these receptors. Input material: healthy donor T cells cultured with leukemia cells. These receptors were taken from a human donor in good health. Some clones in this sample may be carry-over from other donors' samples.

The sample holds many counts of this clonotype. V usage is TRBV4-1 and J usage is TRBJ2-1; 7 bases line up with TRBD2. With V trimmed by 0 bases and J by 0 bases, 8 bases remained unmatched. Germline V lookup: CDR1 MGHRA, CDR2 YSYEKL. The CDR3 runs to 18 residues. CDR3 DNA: TGCGCCAGCAGCCAAGATCTTATAGCGGGTTCCTCCTACAATGAGCAGTTCTTC. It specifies CASSQDLIAGSSYNEQFF.

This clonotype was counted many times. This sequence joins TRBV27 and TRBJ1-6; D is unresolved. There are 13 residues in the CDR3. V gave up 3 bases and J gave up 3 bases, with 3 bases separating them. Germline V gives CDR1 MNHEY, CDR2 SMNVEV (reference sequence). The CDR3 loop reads CASSLGYNSPLHF. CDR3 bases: TGTGCCAGCAGTTTGGGCTATAATTCACCCCTCCACTTT.

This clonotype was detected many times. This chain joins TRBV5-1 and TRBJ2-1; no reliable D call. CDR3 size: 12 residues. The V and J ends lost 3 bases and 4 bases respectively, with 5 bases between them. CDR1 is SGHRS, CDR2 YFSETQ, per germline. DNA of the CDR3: TGCGCCAGCAGCTCGAATTACAATGAGCAGTTCTTC. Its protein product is CASSSNYNEQFF. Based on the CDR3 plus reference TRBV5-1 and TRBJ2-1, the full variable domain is KAGVTQTPRYLIKTRGQQVTLSCSPISGHRSVSWYQQTPGQGLQFLFEYFSETQRNKGNFPGRFSGRQFSNSRSEMNVSTLELGDSALYLCASSSNYNEQFFGPGTRLTVL.

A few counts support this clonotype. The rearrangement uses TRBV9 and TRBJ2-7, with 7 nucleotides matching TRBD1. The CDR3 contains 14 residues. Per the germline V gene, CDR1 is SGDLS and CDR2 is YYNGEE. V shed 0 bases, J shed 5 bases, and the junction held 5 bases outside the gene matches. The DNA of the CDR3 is TGTGCCAGCAGCGTAGAACAGGGGACGGACGAGCAGTACTTC. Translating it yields CASSVEQGTDEQYF.

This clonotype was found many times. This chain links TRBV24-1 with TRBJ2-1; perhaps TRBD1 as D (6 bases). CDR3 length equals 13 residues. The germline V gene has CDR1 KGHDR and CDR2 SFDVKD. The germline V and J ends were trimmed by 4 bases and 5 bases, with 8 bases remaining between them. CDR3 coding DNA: TGTGCCACCAGTGAGGACAGCGACAATGAGCAGTTCTTC. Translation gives CATSEDSDNEQFF.

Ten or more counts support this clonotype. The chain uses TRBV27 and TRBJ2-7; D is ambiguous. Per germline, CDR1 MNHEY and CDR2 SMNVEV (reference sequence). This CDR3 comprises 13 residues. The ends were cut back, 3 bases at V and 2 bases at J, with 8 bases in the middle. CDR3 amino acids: CASSFRRTYEQYF. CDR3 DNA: TGTGCCAGCAGTTTCAGGCGGACCTACGAGCAGTACTTC.

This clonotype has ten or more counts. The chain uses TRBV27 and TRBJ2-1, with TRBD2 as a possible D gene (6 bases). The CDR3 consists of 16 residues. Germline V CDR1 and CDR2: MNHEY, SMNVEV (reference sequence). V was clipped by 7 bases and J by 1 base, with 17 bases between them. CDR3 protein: CASTQNLARSYNEQFF. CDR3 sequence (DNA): TGTGCCAGCACCCAGAACCTAGCGAGGTCCTACAATGAGCAGTTCTTC.